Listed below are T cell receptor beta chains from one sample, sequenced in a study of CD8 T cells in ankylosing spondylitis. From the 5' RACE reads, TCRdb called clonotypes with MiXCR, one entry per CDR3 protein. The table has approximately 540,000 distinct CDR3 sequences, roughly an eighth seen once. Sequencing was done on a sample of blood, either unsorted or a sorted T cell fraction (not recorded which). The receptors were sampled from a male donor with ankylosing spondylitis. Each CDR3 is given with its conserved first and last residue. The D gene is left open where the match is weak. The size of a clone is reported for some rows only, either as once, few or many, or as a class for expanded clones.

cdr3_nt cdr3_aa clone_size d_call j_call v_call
TGCAGCGTTGATGGAGAGGCAACTAATGAAAAACTGTTTTTT CSVDGEATNEKLFF NA NA TRBJ1-4 TRBV29-1
TGTGCCAGCACCCTGGGCGGGAGCACAGATACGCAGTATTTT CASTLGGSTDTQYF NA NA TRBJ2-3 TRBV12-3/TRBV12-4
TGTGCCAGCAGTTTAATGACTAGCGGGAACACCGGGGAGCTGCTTTTT CASSLMTSGNTGELLF few TRBD2 TRBJ2-2 TRBV28
TGCGCCAGCAGCCCCGCGCTAGCGGGAGTATGGGGTGAGCAGTTCTTC CASSPALAGVWGEQFF few TRBD2 TRBJ2-1 TRBV5-1
TGTGCCAGTACCCAGGGACGGAGCTCCTACAATGAGCAGTTCTTC CASTQGRSSYNEQFF NA NA TRBJ2-1 TRBV19
TGTGCCAGCAGCCAAGGACACACTAGCTACGAGCAGTACTTC CASSQGHTSYEQYF few NA TRBJ2-7 TRBV3-1
TGTGCCATCAGGCCGACCGGGGATGGAAACACCATATATTTT CAIRPTGDGNTIYF many NA TRBJ1-3 TRBV10-3
TGCGCCAGCAGCCCGGGGGGGACTTCCCAGGAGACCCAGTACTTC CASSPGGTSQETQYF many TRBD2 TRBJ2-5 TRBV5-1
TGTGCCAGCAGCCCAACCGCCGCGAACACCGGGGAGCTGTTTTTT CASSPTAANTGELFF few NA TRBJ2-2 TRBV12-3/TRBV12-4
TGTGCCAGCAGCTTTTCCGCTAGCGGGAACTACGAGCAGTACTTC CASSFSASGNYEQYF NA TRBD2 TRBJ2-7 TRBV7-9
TGCGCCAGCAGCTCCACAGGGGAGGGGGGATACTATGGCTACACCTTC CASSSTGEGGYYGYTF NA TRBD1 TRBJ1-2 TRBV5-1
TGCAGTGCTAGCACAGGGATAATCTACGAGCAGTACTTC CSASTGIIYEQYF few NA TRBJ2-7 TRBV20-1
TGTGCCAGCAGCCGTGGGCCCCTTTGGGGCGGGGAGCTGTTTTTT CASSRGPLWGGELFF few NA TRBJ2-2 TRBV11-1
TGCGCCAGCGCCCGGACTAGCGGGACGACAGATACGCAGTATTTT CASARTSGTTDTQYF NA TRBD2 TRBJ2-3 TRBV10-2
TGCAGTGCAACTGGACAGGGGGTACCCTACGAGCAGTACTTC CSATGQGVPYEQYF few TRBD1 TRBJ2-7 TRBV20-1
TGTGCCAGCAGTTCCTCGCGGCGACAGGGGTCTGTCGAGCAGTACTTC CASSSSRRQGSVEQYF few TRBD1 TRBJ2-7 TRBV12-3/TRBV12-4
TGCGCCAGCAGCTTGGAACCGGGACAGGCCCTCACCTTC CASSLEPGQALTF many TRBD1 TRBJ1-2 TRBV5-1
TGTGCCAGCAGCCAATCAGTTCCGAACACTGAAGCTTTCTTT CASSQSVPNTEAFF few NA TRBJ1-1 TRBV3-1
TGTGCCATCGAAAAACGGGACTGGGAGGGCGAGCAGTACTTC CAIEKRDWEGEQYF NA TRBD2 TRBJ2-7 TRBV12-3/TRBV12-4
TGCAGTGCTAGTGGGTCCGTCCCTAACAATGAGCAGTTCTTC CSASGSVPNNEQFF NA NA TRBJ2-1 TRBV20-1
TGCAGTGCTAGAAAAGGGACAGGGGGATACTACGAGCAGTACTTC CSARKGTGGYYEQYF NA TRBD1 TRBJ2-7 TRBV20-1
TGCGCCAGCAGCTTTACACAGGGGATTAATGAAAAACTGTTTTTT CASSFTQGINEKLFF NA TRBD1 TRBJ1-4 TRBV5-1
TGTGCCAGCAGCCCTCCTCTGGGGGCGGGACATGGCTACACCTTC CASSPPLGAGHGYTF few NA TRBJ1-2 TRBV3-1
TGCGCCAGCAGCTTGGTAAAAGCGACAGATACGCAGTATTTT CASSLVKATDTQYF NA NA TRBJ2-3 TRBV5-1
TGTGCCAGCAGCACCATGGGTAGGGACAATGAGCAGTTCTTC CASSTMGRDNEQFF NA NA TRBJ2-1 TRBV7-2
TGTGCCAGCAGTGGGTGGGGGAACACCGGGGAGCTGTTTTTT CASSGWGNTGELFF NA NA TRBJ2-2 TRBV11-2
TGCAGTGCTAGCGCCGGCTCCTACGAGCAGTACTTC CSASAGSYEQYF NA NA TRBJ2-7 TRBV20-1
TGTGCCAGTACTATGAGTCTGGGGAGGGGAACCGGGGAGCTGTTTTTT CASTMSLGRGTGELFF NA TRBD2 TRBJ2-2 TRBV19
TGCGCCAGCACCCCCGGGACGGGTGGAAACACCATATATTTT CASTPGTGGNTIYF NA NA TRBJ1-3 TRBV5-1
TGTGCCAGCAGCCCAAGAGCGGGAGGGCCCGGGGAGACCCAGTACTTC CASSPRAGGPGETQYF few TRBD2 TRBJ2-5 TRBV7-8
TGCGCCAGCAGCCAAGACGGACCCCTCGGTCAGCCCCAGCATTTT CASSQDGPLGQPQHF NA NA TRBJ1-5 TRBV4-1
TGTGCCAGGGGGGGGCGCGGGAGGTACGAGCAGTACTTC CARGGRGRYEQYF few NA TRBJ2-7 TRBV21-1
TGTGCCAGCAGTTTCAGTCGGACCTTCAATCAGCCCCAGCATTTT CASSFSRTFNQPQHF many NA TRBJ1-5 TRBV12-3/TRBV12-4
TGTGCCAGCAGCCATACTAGCGGGAGAACCTACGAGCAGTACTTC CASSHTSGRTYEQYF many TRBD2 TRBJ2-7 TRBV3-1
TGCAGTGCTAGAGAATTTAGCGGGAGGCGTCAGGAGACCCAGTACTTC CSAREFSGRRQETQYF NA TRBD2 TRBJ2-5 TRBV20-1
TGTGCCAGCAGCGGTCTAGCGGGAGTAGGAGCAGATACGCAGTATTTT CASSGLAGVGADTQYF few TRBD2 TRBJ2-3 TRBV9
TGTGCCAGCAGCCCCTTTAGCACAGATACGCAGTATTTT CASSPFSTDTQYF many NA TRBJ2-3 TRBV7-8
TGTGCCAGCAGCAGCGGGACAGACAATGAGCAGTTCTTC CASSSGTDNEQFF many NA TRBJ2-1 TRBV11-1
TGTGCCAGCAGCCAAGAGAGGCTACACACCGGGGAGCTGTTTTTT CASSQERLHTGELFF NA NA TRBJ2-2 TRBV14
TGTGCCAGCAACCGGGACGGCACCGGGGAGCTGTTTTTT CASNRDGTGELFF few NA TRBJ2-2 TRBV12-3/TRBV12-4
TGCAGTGCTGGCGAACCTATGAGTAGCGGGAGTACTGATACGCAGTATTTT CSAGEPMSSGSTDTQYF NA TRBD2 TRBJ2-3 TRBV20-1
TGCAGTGCCGCAGAGGGGACAGGGGGTTGGGACGATGGCTACACCTTC CSAAEGTGGWDDGYTF NA TRBD1 TRBJ1-2 TRBV20-1
TGTGCCAGCAGTGCCCTCCCTAGCGGGGGGCACAATGAGCAGTTCTTC CASSALPSGGHNEQFF NA TRBD2 TRBJ2-1 TRBV12-3/TRBV12-4
TGCACCGTAAGAGAAGCGGGTCCAAATGAGCAGTTCTTC CTVREAGPNEQFF few NA TRBJ2-1 TRBV29-1
TGCAGTGCTAGAGTAGGAGGGCCGAACACCGGGGAGCTGTTTTTT CSARVGGPNTGELFF NA NA TRBJ2-2 TRBV20-1
TGTGCCAGCAGTGCGGGGACAGGGGGTCCCAAAAACATTCAGTACTTC CASSAGTGGPKNIQYF many TRBD1 TRBJ2-4 TRBV5-5
TGCAGCGTTCAATCCGGGCCGGGTCAGCCCCAGCATTTT CSVQSGPGQPQHF few NA TRBJ1-5 TRBV29-1
TGTGCCAGCAGCTTACCCACCCTCCACTTAAATGAGCAGTTCTTC CASSLPTLHLNEQFF few NA TRBJ2-1 TRBV7-2
TGTGCCAGCAGCCATTTTAGGGCGATGAACACTGAAGCTTTCTTT CASSHFRAMNTEAFF NA NA TRBJ1-1 TRBV9
TGCGCCAGCAGCTTGGTCGTAGCGGGAGGGCCTAAGCAGTTCTTC CASSLVVAGGPKQFF many TRBD2 TRBJ2-1 TRBV5-1
TGTGCCAGCAGTATACAGGGAAACGAGCAGTACTTC CASSIQGNEQYF few NA TRBJ2-7 TRBV6-2/TRBV6-3
TGTGCCAGCAGTGGGACCCCATGGGAGGGCATTGCCGGGGAGCTGTTTTTT CASSGTPWEGIAGELFF few TRBD2 TRBJ2-2 TRBV25-1
TGCAGTGCTAGAGTTGACCAGAAGAGCTATGGCTACACCTTC CSARVDQKSYGYTF few NA TRBJ1-2 TRBV20-1
TGTGCCAGGACGGACTCACACGGGAGTAGCACAGATACGCAGTATTTT CARTDSHGSSTDTQYF few NA TRBJ2-3 TRBV2
TGCAGTGCCCTAAAGGACAGTGCGGGAGGGCCCCAGCATTTT CSALKDSAGGPQHF NA NA TRBJ1-5 TRBV20-1